A selection of T cell receptor beta chains follows, all from one sample in a study of blood T cells in healthy people across ages. MiXCR, run by TCRdb on the 5' RACE reads, gives a single entry per CDR3 protein. The sample holds approximately 690,000 distinct CDR3 sequences, approximately 40% seen once. The sample consisted of blood. The receptors here all came from a man aged 80 or over in good health. CDR3s include the opening cysteine and the closing phenylalanine or tryptophan. D genes are given only for firm matches. Size is omitted from some rows. Given values are once, few, many or a class for expanded clones.

d_gene	abundance	j_gene	v_gene	CDR3nt	CDR3aa
-	-	TRBJ2-7	TRBV21-1	TGTGCCAGCAGCAAAGGAAGGTATAGGCTAGCGGGGGAAAGCTCCTACGAGCAGTACTTC	CASSKGRYRLAGESSYEQYF
TRBD2	-	TRBJ2-2	TRBV7-2	TGTGCCAGCCAAAGATGGACTAGCGGGGGGTCGTCCGGGGAGCTGTTTTTT	CASQRWTSGGSSGELFF
-	-	TRBJ2-5	TRBV3-1	TGTGCCAGCAGCCAAGGCAGGGGTAGCGGACAAGAGACCCAGTACTTC	CASSQGRGSGQETQYF
TRBD1	few	TRBJ2-1	TRBV4-1	TGCGCCAGCAGTCTGGACAGGGTGAACAATGAGCAGTTCTTC	CASSLDRVNNEQFF
-	-	TRBJ2-3	TRBV20-1	TGTAGTGCTAGTGGCGGGTCTGGTGTGACAGATACGCAGTATTTT	CSASGGSGVTDTQYF
-	-	TRBJ2-5	TRBV27	TGTGCCAGCAGTTTATCTGGGAGATACGTAGGACCCGTACAGACCCAGTACTTC	CASSLSGRYVGPVQTQYF
-	-	TRBJ1-6	TRBV21-1	TGTGCCAACAGCCCCCGACAGGCGCTCAATTCACCCCTCCACTTT	CANSPRQALNSPLHF
-	few	TRBJ1-3	TRBV7-2	TGTGCCAGCAGCTTAAGAAGGGACACCATATATTTT	CASSLRRDTIYF
TRBD2	-	TRBJ2-2	TRBV20-1	TGCAGTGCTAGCGGGGGGGTAAACACCGGGGAGCTGTTTTTT	CSASGGVNTGELFF
-	-	TRBJ2-7	TRBV11-2	TGTGCCAGCAGCCCTTGGGCCAACTACGAGCAGTACTTC	CASSPWANYEQYF
-	many	TRBJ2-1	TRBV12-3/TRBV12-4	TGTGCCAGCAGTCCGACAGGATTGGGGCGAAAAAATGAGCAGTTCTTC	CASSPTGLGRKNEQFF
-	-	TRBJ2-7	TRBV27	TGTGCTAGCAGTGATAGCGGTTACTACAATGAGCAGTACTTC	CASSDSGYYNEQYF
-	few	TRBJ1-6	TRBV19	TGTGCCAGCCGGGACGGCAATAATTCACCCCTCCACTTT	CASRDGNNSPLHF
-	-	TRBJ1-2	TRBV20-1	TGCAGTGCCGAGCGGGGGGAACAATTCTATGGCTACACCTTC	CSAERGEQFYGYTF
-	-	TRBJ2-6	TRBV5-1	TGCGCCAGCAGCCCAGGGCCACCCGGCTCTGGGGCCAACGTCCTGACTTTC	CASSPGPPGSGANVLTF
TRBD2	few	TRBJ2-3	TRBV20-1	TGCAGTGCACACGCAGCCAGACTAGCGGGAGTGTTAGATACGCAGTATTTT	CSAHAARLAGVLDTQYF
-	-	TRBJ2-1	TRBV29-1	TGCAGCGTTGAAGTCTGGGGGACGCTCTACAATGAGCAGTTCTTC	CSVEVWGTLYNEQFF
-	many	TRBJ2-4	TRBV7-2	TGTGCCAGCAGCTCCGGGCGGGCAGCAAGAGCCAAAAACATTCAGTACTTC	CASSSGRAARAKNIQYF
TRBD1	few	TRBJ2-6	TRBV7-2	TGTGCCAGCAGCCCTATAGGGGGACAGTCTGGGGCCAACGTCCTGACTTTC	CASSPIGGQSGANVLTF
-	-	TRBJ2-5	TRBV20-1	TGCAGTGCTAGAGATTCCTCAAAGGGGCGAACGGCGACCCAGTACTTC	CSARDSSKGRTATQYF
-	-	TRBJ1-1	TRBV7-2	TGTGCCTCCCCCCCCAGGGGAACTGAAGCTTTCTTT	CASPPRGTEAFF
-	-	TRBJ2-7	TRBV6-2/TRBV6-3	TGTGCCAGCCGCAGCAGCTGGTCCTACGAGCAGTACTTC	CASRSSWSYEQYF
-	-	TRBJ2-7	TRBV27	TGTGCCAGCAGGCAACAACTTGACCTCTTCTACGAGCAGTACTTC	CASRQQLDLFYEQYF
-	many	TRBJ1-1	TRBV29-1	TGCAGCGTTGAGGGGGGCGCCGCTGAAGCTTTCTTT	CSVEGGAAEAFF
TRBD2	-	TRBJ2-1	TRBV7-9	TGTGCCAGCAGAGCCGCTAGCGGGAGTACTGAGCAGTTCTTC	CASRAASGSTEQFF
TRBD2	few	TRBJ2-5	TRBV7-2	TGTGCCAGCAGCGAGAGTCGGACTAGCGGGAGGGGCCAAGAGACCCAGTACTTC	CASSESRTSGRGQETQYF
-	few	TRBJ1-2	TRBV7-8	TGTGCCAGCAGCCAGGATACGAACTATGGCTACACCTTC	CASSQDTNYGYTF
TRBD2	-	TRBJ2-7	TRBV7-2	TGTGCCAGCAGCTTAGGGGGGACTAGCGGGACAAACAATGAGCAGTACTTC	CASSLGGTSGTNNEQYF